This paragraph covers one TCR beta chain sequence. Antigen: not known. This sample was included in a study of T cells in narcolepsy. Study in general: Healthy controls were enrolled alongside patients with narcolepsy type 1 or type 2.

Findings and caveats of the study: Comparing one patient's CSF and blood CD4+ clonotypes highlighted HCRT- and TRIB2-specific autoreactive clonotypes. Autoreactive clone sequences were missing from some blood memory CD4+ repertoires. Reportedly, autoreactive clonotypes were serially detected in patients' blood but not controls'.

Assay used: immunoSEQ multiplex PCR; TCRdb lists only in-frame clones, some missing. Of approximately 30,000 clones listed, 65% to 85% were seen once; the top ten hold 1% to 1.2%. After removal of 7 bases from V and 2 bases from J, the junction contained 5 bases not matched to a gene. From germline, CDR1 is MNHEY and CDR2 SVGAGI. CDR3 size: 13 residues. The sequence derives from a human donor in good health. The material sequenced was memory (CD45RA-) CD4+ T cells from blood. The chain carries TRBV6-5 and TRBJ2-7, with 7 bases aligning to TRBD1. The CDR3 region is CASTFDRAYEQYF. DNA for the CDR3: TGTGCCAGCACTTTCGACAGGGCCTACGAGCAGTACTTC.